This T cell receptor beta chain was recorded in a study of CD8 T cells in Susac syndrome. Findings and limits, study-wide: Some 15 Susac-specific public clones were found in total CD8+ repertoires and roughly five in CD8+ TEMRA repertoires.

The CDR3 totals 13 residues. Trimming took off 5 bases at V and 3 bases at J, with 10 bases between the two ends. For this clonotype: Its specificity is not known.

Random hexamers served to reverse transcribe about 0.5 to 1 ug RNA. Across 54 Vbeta and 13 Jbeta, TCR beta CDR3 was amplified with immunoSEQ multiplex PCR. TCRdb reprocessed the immunoSEQ multiplex PCR reads via MiXCR and lists one record per CDR3 protein. This repertoire shows about 140,000 distinct CDR3 sequences, just under 95% found once; its top ten account for 0.15% to 0.2%. The rearrangement joins TRBV12-3 or TRBV12-4 to TRBJ2-5; D perhaps matches TRBD1 (5 bases). The clonotype comes from a human donor with Susac syndrome. Sequencing input: CD8+ T cells from PBMCs. The CDR3 DNA reads TGTGCCAGCAGTCTTTCAGGGAAAGAGACCCAGTACTTC. This encodes CASSLSGKETQYF.